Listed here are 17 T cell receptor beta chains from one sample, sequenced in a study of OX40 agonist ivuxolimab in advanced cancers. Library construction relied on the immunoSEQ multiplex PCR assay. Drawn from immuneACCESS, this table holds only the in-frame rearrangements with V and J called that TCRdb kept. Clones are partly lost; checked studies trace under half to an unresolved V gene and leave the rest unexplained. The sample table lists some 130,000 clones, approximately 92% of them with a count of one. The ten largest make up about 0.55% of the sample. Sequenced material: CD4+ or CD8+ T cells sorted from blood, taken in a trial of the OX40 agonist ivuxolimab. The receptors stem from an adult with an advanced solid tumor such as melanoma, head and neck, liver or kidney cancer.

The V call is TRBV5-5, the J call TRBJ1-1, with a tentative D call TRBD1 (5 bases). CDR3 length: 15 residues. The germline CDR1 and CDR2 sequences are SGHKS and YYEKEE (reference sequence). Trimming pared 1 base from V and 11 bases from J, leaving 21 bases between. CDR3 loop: CASSLHPVGGTGAFF. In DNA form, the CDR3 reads TGTGCCAGCAGCTTGCATCCCGTCGGGGGGACTGGTGCTTTCTTT.

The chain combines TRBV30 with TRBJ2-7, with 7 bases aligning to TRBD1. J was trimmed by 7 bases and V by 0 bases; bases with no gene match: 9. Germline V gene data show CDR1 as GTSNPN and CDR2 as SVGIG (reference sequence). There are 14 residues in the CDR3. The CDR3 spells CAWSVGTAVMEQYF. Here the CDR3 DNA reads TGTGCCTGGAGTGTAGGGACAGCCGTGATGGAGCAGTACTTC.

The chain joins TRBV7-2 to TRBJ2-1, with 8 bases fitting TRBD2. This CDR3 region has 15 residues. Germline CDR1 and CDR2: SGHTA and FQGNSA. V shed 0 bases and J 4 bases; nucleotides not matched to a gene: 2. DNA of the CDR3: TGTGCCAGCAGCTTAGCGCGGGGGGAATACAATGAGCAGTTCTTC. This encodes CASSLARGEYNEQFF. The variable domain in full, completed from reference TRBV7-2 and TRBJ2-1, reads GAGVSQSPSNKVTEKGKDVELRCDPISGHTALYWYRQSLGQGLEFLIYFQGNSAPDKSGLPSDRFSAERTGGSVSTLTIQRTQQEDSAVYLCASSLARGEYNEQFFGPGTRLTVL.

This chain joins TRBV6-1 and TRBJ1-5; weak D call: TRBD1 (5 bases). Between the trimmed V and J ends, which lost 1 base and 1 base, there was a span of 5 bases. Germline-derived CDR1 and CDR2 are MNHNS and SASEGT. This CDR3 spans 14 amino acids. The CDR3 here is CASSEGQSNQPQHF. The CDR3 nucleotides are TGTGCCAGCAGTGAAGGACAGAGCAATCAGCCCCAGCATTTT.

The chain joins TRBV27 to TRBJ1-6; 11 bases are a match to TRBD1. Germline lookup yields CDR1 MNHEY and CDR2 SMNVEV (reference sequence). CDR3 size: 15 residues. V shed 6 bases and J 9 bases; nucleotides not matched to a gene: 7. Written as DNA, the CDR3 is TGTGCCAGCAGCTTTGGACAGGGGGCGGCTTCACCCCTCCACTTT. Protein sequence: CASSFGQGAASPLHF.

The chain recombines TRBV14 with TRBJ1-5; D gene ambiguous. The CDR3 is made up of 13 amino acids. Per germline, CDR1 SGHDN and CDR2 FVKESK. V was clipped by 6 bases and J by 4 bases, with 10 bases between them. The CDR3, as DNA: TGTGCCAGCAGTTACAGCCTAAATCAGCCCCAGCATTTT. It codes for CASSYSLNQPQHF.

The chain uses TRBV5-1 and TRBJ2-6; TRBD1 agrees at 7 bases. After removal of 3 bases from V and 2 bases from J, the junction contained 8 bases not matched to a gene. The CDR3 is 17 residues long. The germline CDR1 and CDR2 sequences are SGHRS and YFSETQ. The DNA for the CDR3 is TGCGCCAGCAGCTGGACCATCGACAGGGCTGGGGCCAACGTCCTGACTTTC. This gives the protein CASSWTIDRAGANVLTF.

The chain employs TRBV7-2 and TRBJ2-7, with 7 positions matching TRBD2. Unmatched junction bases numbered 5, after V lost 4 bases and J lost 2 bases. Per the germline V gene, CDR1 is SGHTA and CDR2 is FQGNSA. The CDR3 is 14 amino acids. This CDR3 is CASSSSSGPYEQYF. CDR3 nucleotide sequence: TGTGCCAGCAGCTCATCTAGCGGACCCTACGAGCAGTACTTC.

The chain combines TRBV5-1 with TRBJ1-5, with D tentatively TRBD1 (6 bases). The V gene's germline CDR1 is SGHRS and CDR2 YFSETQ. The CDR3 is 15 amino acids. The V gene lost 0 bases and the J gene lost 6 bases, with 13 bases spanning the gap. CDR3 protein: CASSLAGAKFQPQHF. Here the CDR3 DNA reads TGCGCCAGCAGCTTGGCAGGGGCAAAATTTCAGCCCCAGCATTTT. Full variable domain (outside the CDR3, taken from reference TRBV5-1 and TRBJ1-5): KAGVTQTPRYLIKTRGQQVTLSCSPISGHRSVSWYQQTPGQGLQFLFEYFSETQRNKGNFPGRFSGRQFSNSRSEMNVSTLELGDSALYLCASSLAGAKFQPQHFGDGTRLSIL.

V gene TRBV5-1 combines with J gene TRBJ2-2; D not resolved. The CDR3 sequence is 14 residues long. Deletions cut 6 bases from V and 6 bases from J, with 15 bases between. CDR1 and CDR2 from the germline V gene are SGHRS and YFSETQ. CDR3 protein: CASTRLSKAGELFF. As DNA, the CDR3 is TGCGCCAGCACGCGTCTCTCTAAGGCCGGGGAGCTGTTTTTT.

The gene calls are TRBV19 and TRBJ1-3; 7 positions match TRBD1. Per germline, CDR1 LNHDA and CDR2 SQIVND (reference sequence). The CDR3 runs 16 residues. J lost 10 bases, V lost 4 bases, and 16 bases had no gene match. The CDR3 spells CASSTHRPGTEGTIYF. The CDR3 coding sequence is TGTGCCAGTAGTACCCACCGTCCCGGGACAGAAGGGACCATATATTTT. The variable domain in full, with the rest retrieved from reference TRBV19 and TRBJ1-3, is DGGITQSPKYLFRKEGQNVTLSCEQNLNHDAMYWYRQDPGQGLRLIYYSQIVNDFQKGDIAEGYSVSREKKESFPLTVTSAQKNPTAFYLCASSTHRPGTEGTIYFGEGSWLTVV.

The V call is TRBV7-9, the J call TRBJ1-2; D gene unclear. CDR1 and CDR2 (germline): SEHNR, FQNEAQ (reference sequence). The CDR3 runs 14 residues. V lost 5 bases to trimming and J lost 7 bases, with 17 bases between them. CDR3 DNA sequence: TGTGCCAGCAGCCCACGGACGGTGCTAGGTGGCTACACCTTC. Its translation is CASSPRTVLGGYTF.

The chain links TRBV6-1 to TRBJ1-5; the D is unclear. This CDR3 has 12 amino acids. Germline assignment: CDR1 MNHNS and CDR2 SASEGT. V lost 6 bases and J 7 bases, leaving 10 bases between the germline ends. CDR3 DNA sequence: TGTGCCAGCAGAGCCCCGGCACAGCCCCAGCATTTT. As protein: CASRAPAQPQHF.

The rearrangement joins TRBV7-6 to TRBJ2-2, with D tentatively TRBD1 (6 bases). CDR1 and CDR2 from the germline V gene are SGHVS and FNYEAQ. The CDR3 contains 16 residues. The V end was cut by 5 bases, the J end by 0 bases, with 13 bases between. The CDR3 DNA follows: TGTGCCAGCAGCATGCAACAGGGTGCGAACACCGGGGAGCTGTTTTTT. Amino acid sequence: CASSMQQGANTGELFF.

The CDR3 reads CASSGGPGLRAGGTYEQYF. The CDR3 nucleotides are TGTGCCAGCAGTGGGGGGCCGGGACTTAGGGCCGGAGGGACCTACGAGCAGTACTTC. This sequence joins TRBV2 and TRBJ2-7; D possibly uses TRBD1 or TRBD2 (6 bases each). Germline V lookup: CDR1 SNHLY, CDR2 FYNNEI. The CDR3 consists of 19 residues. Trimming removed 4 bases at V and 2 bases at J, with 27 bases between.

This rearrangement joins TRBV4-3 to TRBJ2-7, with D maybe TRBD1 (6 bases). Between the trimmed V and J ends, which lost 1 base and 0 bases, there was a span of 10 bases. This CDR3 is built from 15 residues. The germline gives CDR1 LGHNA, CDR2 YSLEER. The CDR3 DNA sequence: TGCGCCAGCAGCCAAGCAGGGGCCTCCTCCTACGAGCAGTACTTC. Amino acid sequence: CASSQAGASSYEQYF.

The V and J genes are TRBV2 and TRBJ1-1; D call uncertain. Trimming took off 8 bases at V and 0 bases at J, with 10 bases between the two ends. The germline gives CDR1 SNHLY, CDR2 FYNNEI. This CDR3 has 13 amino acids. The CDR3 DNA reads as TGTGCCAGCGGAAACAGCATGAACACTGAAGCTTTCTTT. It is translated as CASGNSMNTEAFF.